The subject of this entry is one TCR beta chain. This sample was included in a study of blood T cell repertoires in COVID-19. Profiled with immunoSEQ multiplex PCR; TCRdb holds only in-frame clones, not every one. The data hold some 300,000 clones, with around nine tenths observed a single time. Germline V gene lookup returns CDR1 SGHNT and CDR2 YYREEE (reference sequence). The ends were cut back, 4 bases at V and 1 base at J, with 10 bases in the middle. The CDR3 extends over 14 amino acids. Assignment of participants to cohorts was predicated upon participant-reported clinical history. Exposed participants came across a COVID-19 case within 2 weeks before study entry.

The sequenced sample consisted of PBMCs or T cells enriched from blood (not recorded which). This chain uses TRBV5-4 with TRBJ2-3, with unresolved D. The clonotype comes from a woman aged 25 to 45 who had been exposed to COVID-19. Here the CDR3 reads CASSPDQGTDTQYF. The CDR3 DNA follows: TGTGCCAGCAGCCCAGACCAGGGCACAGATACGCAGTATTTT.